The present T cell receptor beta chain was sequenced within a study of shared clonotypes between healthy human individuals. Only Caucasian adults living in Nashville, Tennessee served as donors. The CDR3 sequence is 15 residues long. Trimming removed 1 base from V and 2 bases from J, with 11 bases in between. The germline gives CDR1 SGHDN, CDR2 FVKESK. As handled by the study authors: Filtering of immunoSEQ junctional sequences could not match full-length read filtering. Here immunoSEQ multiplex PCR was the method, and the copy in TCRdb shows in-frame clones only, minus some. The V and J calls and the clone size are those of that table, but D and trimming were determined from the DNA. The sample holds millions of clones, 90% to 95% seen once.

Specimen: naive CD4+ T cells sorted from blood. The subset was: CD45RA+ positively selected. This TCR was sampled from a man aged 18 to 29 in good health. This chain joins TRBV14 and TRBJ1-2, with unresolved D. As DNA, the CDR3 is TGTGCCAGCAGCCAAGCGGCTAGGGCAAACTATGGCTACACCTTC. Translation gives CASSQAARANYGYTF.